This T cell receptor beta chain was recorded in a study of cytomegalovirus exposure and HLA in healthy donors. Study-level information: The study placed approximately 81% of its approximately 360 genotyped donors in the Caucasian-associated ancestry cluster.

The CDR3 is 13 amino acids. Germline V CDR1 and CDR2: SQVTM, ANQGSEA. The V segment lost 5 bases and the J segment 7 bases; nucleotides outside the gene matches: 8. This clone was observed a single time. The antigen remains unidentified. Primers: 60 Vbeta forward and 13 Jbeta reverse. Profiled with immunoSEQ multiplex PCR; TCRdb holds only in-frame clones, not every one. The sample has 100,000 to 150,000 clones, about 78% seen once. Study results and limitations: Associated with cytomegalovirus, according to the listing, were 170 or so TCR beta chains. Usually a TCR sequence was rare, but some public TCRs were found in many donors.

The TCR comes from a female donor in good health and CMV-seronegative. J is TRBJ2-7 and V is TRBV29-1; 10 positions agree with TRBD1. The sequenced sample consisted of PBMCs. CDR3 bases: TGCAGCGTTTCGGGACAGGGGTCGCGGGAGCAGTACTTC. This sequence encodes CSVSGQGSREQYF.